This T cell receptor (beta chain) was captured by sequencing in a study of OX40 agonist ivuxolimab in advanced cancers. For context, the study as a whole: Ivuxolimab, which targeted the costimulatory receptor OX40 (CD134), was an agonistic, fully human IgG2 monoclonal antibody. Three dose-escalation patients achieved partial responses, one with hepatocellular carcinoma and two with cutaneous melanoma. Patients were allowed to have had prior anti-PD-1, anti-PD-L1 or anti-CTLA-4 therapy, and approximately 40% of the dose-escalation patients had been treated with checkpoint inhibitors. Of the roughly 51 patients in dose escalation, 19 had hepatocellular carcinoma, some 15 had melanoma, 9 had renal cell carcinoma and 9 had head and neck cancer. The monotherapy dose-escalation portion (N of about 47 patients) of the phase I ivuxolimab trial is reported in the paper. The point of sequencing TCRbeta in the periphery was to test whether ivuxolimab changed TCR sequence diversity and drove clonal T-cell expansion. In the dose-escalation cohort, around four fifths of patients were male, and the mean age was roughly 60 years with a range of about 20 to 80. Intravenous ivuxolimab was administered to patients every 2 weeks at six dose levels: 0.01, 0.1, 0.3, 1.5, 3 and 10 mg/kg.

The trial excluded patients who had a history of autoimmune disease or who were on systemic immunosuppression. Peripheral blood for TCR sequencing was drawn from every dose cohort at baseline, at cycle 4 day 1 and at cycle 7 day 1. Samples came from an open-label, multicenter, first-in-human phase I dose-escalation trial of ivuxolimab. Adults with locally advanced or metastatic melanoma, renal cell carcinoma, hepatocellular carcinoma or head and neck squamous cell carcinoma were enrolled in the trial. CD4+ and CD8+ T cells were sorted separately from peripheral blood before TCR sequencing. The investigation overall reported the following: Antigen specificity was not determined for the clonally expanded peripheral T cells. Partial responders in the 0.1-3.0 mg/kg groups had among the lowest normalized peripheral clonal expansion, especially among CD8+ T cells. After ivuxolimab, CD8+ T cells had more expanded clones than CD4+ T cells on average. At doses of 0.1 to 3.0 mg/kg, clonal expansion of both CD4+ and CD8+ T cells in blood was seen between baseline and week 6. Low levels of normalized T-cell clonal expansion were also seen in some patients who did not respond.

As regards this clone: Its antigen specificity is not known. There are no base qualities to consult, and no much larger clone falls within one base.

V drops 4 bases and J drops 2 bases, leaving 6 bases in between. Per the germline V gene, ENHRY is the CDR1 and SYGVKD is the CDR2. The CDR3 covers 13 residues, taking in both the cysteine and the phenylalanine. The retained sequence is limited to the CDR3, 39 bases, with the frame set at the first base. For sequencing of the TCRbeta CDR3 region, genomic DNA was extracted from the sorted cells. TCRbeta CDR3 regions were sequenced using the immunoSEQ Assay. TCRdb carries this immuneACCESS record with in-frame sequences only. Its versions omit some clonotypes, under half of them owing to an unresolved V gene in the studies checked, with the rest unexplained. In all, the sample holds about 82,000 clones, and over 80% of those were seen once. The ten largest clones take up 0.85% of the sample.

The chain employs TRBV10-3 and TRBJ1-3; no D gene is confidently identified. This specimen consisted of CD4+ or CD8+ T cells sorted from blood, obtained in a trial of the OX40 agonist ivuxolimab. This sequence originates from an adult with an advanced solid tumor such as melanoma, head and neck, liver or kidney cancer. The nucleotide sequence reads as follows: TGTGCCATCAGTGTACCCGCTGGAAACACCATATATTTT. Translated, it reads CAISVPAGNTIYF.